One TCR beta chain is described in this entry. This sample was taken from a study of cytomegalovirus exposure and HLA in healthy donors. Method: immunoSEQ multiplex PCR; TCRdb's copy keeps in-frame clones and lacks some. The top ten clones hold roughly 1.3% of a sample with some 150,000 clones, just under 90% of them seen once. This sequence originates from a woman aged 25 to 45 in good health and CMV-seronegative. Sequenced material: PBMCs.

CDR3 in DNA: TGCGCCAGCAGCTTGTACACAGGGCGGGACGAGCAGTACTTC. It translates to CASSLYTGRDEQYF. The chain recombines TRBV5-1 with TRBJ2-7; D possibly corresponds to TRBD1 (6 bases). This CDR3 is built from 14 residues. Germline values: CDR1 SGHRS, CDR2 YFSETQ. Trimming pared 1 base from V and 5 bases from J, leaving 13 bases between. Using reference TRBV5-1 and TRBJ2-7 for the parts outside the CDR3, the full variable domain is KAGVTQTPRYLIKTRGQQVTLSCSPISGHRSVSWYQQTPGQGLQFLFEYFSETQRNKGNFPGRFSGRQFSNSRSEMNVSTLELGDSALYLCASSLYTGRDEQYFGPGTRLTVT.